These 7 T cell receptor beta chains were all obtained from the same sample, sequenced in a study of identical twins. TCRdb reprocessed the 5' RACE reads via MiXCR and lists one record per CDR3 protein. The table shows 450,000 to 650,000 distinct CDR3 sequences, with roughly 15% occurring only once. These same records also appear under a second study, on yellow fever vaccine responses in identical twins.

Sequencing was carried out using CD4+ T cells sorted from blood. Receptors were obtained from a woman between 18 and 30 years old in good health.

This clonotype showed up many times. J is TRBJ1-2 and V is TRBV12-3 or TRBV12-4, with D possibly being TRBD1 (6 bases). This CDR3 has 13 amino acids. With 6 bases removed from V and 8 bases from J, the gap between germline ends came to 16 bases. This chain's CDR3 is CASRQNRVQGYTF. In DNA, the CDR3 is TGTGCCAGCAGACAGAACAGGGTTCAAGGCTACACCTTC.

The chain employs TRBV6-1 and TRBJ1-1; TRBD1 might be the D (5 bases). The length of the CDR3 is 15 residues. CDR1 and CDR2 from the germline V gene are MNHNS and SASEGT. The V and J ends lost 8 bases and 1 base respectively, with 17 bases between them. The CDR3 DNA sequence: TGTGCCAGCTTAGGACATGGGGGGAAGAACACTGAAGCTTTCTTT. Translated, it gives CASLGHGGKNTEAFF.

This clonotype was observed a few times. This chain joins TRBV4-1 and TRBJ2-1; TRBD1 or TRBD2 may be the D gene (5 bases each). The length of the CDR3 is 16 residues. Germline CDR1 and CDR2: MGHRA and YSYEKL. V lost 3 bases and J lost 1, with 13 bases in between. CDR3: CASSQIGRQSYNEQFF. The CDR3 DNA reads as TGCGCCAGCAGCCAGATTGGGAGACAGTCCTACAATGAGCAGTTCTTC.

This chain links TRBV5-1 with TRBJ2-5, with TRBD2 matching 7 bases. Germline lookup yields CDR1 SGHRS and CDR2 YFSETQ. With V trimmed by 3 bases and J by 5 bases, 10 bases remained unmatched. This CDR3 region has 15 residues. The DNA of the CDR3 is TGCGCCAGCAGCTCACCGGGACTACAGTACGAGACCCAGTACTTC. Protein: CASSSPGLQYETQYF.

A word on this clonotype: This could be a read error, since a much larger clone is one nucleotide away. The CDR3 coding sequence is TGTGCCATCAAACCGGGACAGGGGTGGGATGGGCAGTTCTTC. Translation gives CAIKPGQGWDGQFF. The J gene is TRBJ2-1, the V gene TRBV10-3; the match to TRBD1 covers 10 bases. Germline-derived CDR1 and CDR2 are ENHRY and SYGVKD. V gave up 7 bases and J gave up 12 bases; unmatched junction bases: 12. The CDR3 is made up of 14 amino acids.

This clonotype was found a few times. The chain joins TRBV5-4 to TRBJ1-6, with a possible D match to TRBD1 (5 bases). The CDR3 spans 14 residues. The ends were cut back, 4 bases at V and 9 bases at J, with 14 bases in the middle. Germline V gene lookup returns CDR1 SGHNT and CDR2 YYREEE (reference sequence). In nucleotides, the CDR3 is TGTGCCAGCAGCCTGACGGGGCAGGGTTCACCCCTCCACTTT. Amino acid sequence: CASSLTGQGSPLHF.

The chain joins TRBV19 to TRBJ1-1; tentatively, D is TRBD1 (5 bases). Trimming cost V 3 bases and J 4 bases, with 12 bases left between them. Germline CDR1 and CDR2: LNHDA and SQIVND (reference sequence). The CDR3 is 14 residues long. The CDR3 protein is CASSISTGGTEAFF. The CDR3, as DNA: TGTGCCAGTAGTATTTCAACCGGGGGCACTGAAGCTTTCTTT.